This TCR beta chain was identified in a study of CD8+CD57+ T cells in acquired aplastic anemia. Study-wide results and caveats: The study identified under 30 CD8+ CDR3 sequences shared by patients and controls.

This clonotype has ten or more counts. The antigen remains unidentified. CDR3 and TCR beta VDJ profiling relied on genomic DNA as the template. TCRdb called the reads again in MiXCR, with one record for every CDR3 protein. This table holds roughly 160,000 distinct CDR3 sequences, 55% to 70% found once. Sequencing input: sorted CD4+, CD8+, or CD8+CD57+ T cells (not recorded which) from PBMCs. The sequence came from a human donor in good health.

CDR3 loop: CASSLDFGVNTEAFF. The CDR3, as DNA: TGTGCCAGCAGCTTAGATTTCGGGGTGAACACTGAAGCTTTCTTT. The J gene is TRBJ1-1, the V gene TRBV11-3; the D is unclear. This CDR3 has 15 residues. V was cut by 0 bases and J by 0 bases, with 8 bases left in between. Germline lookup yields CDR1 SGHNT and CDR2 YENEEA.